These T cell receptor beta chains were read from a single sample in a study of CD8 T cells in ankylosing spondylitis. TCRdb ran MiXCR on the 5' RACE reads and lists one entry per CDR3 protein. The sample has fewer than 650,000 distinct CDR3 sequences, 9.5% to 15% seen once. The sequenced sample consisted of blood, either unsorted or a sorted T cell fraction (not recorded which). These receptors originate from a male donor with ankylosing spondylitis. Each CDR3 is given with its conserved first and last residue. D genes are given only for firm matches. Clone size is shown for a subset of rows, as once, few, many or a class of expanded clone.

clone_size: .; j_call: TRBJ2-7; d_call: .; v_call: TRBV11-2; cdr3_aa: CASSSQYLEQYF; cdr3_nt: TGTGCCAGCAGCTCCCAATACCTAGAGCAGTACTTC
clone_size: many; j_call: TRBJ2-1; d_call: .; v_call: TRBV29-1; cdr3_aa: CSVESWNEQFF; cdr3_nt: TGCAGCGTTGAGTCCTGGAATGAGCAGTTCTTC
clone_size: few; j_call: TRBJ1-6; d_call: .; v_call: TRBV5-6; cdr3_aa: CASSYGEGLGWNSPLHF; cdr3_nt: TGTGCCAGCAGCTACGGCGAGGGTCTAGGTTGGAATTCACCCCTCCACTTT
clone_size: many; j_call: TRBJ2-7; d_call: .; v_call: TRBV3-1; cdr3_aa: CASSQRPPNHREQYF; cdr3_nt: TGTGCCAGCAGCCAAAGACCACCAAACCACCGGGAGCAGTACTTC
clone_size: many; j_call: TRBJ2-1; d_call: TRBD2; v_call: TRBV7-2; cdr3_aa: CASSLRGLAGVNEQFF; cdr3_nt: TGTGCCAGCAGCTTAAGAGGGCTAGCGGGTGTTAATGAGCAGTTCTTC
clone_size: .; j_call: TRBJ1-4; d_call: TRBD1; v_call: TRBV7-8; cdr3_aa: CASSLGTGFNNEKLFF; cdr3_nt: TGTGCCAGCAGCTTAGGGACAGGGTTTAATAATGAAAAACTGTTTTTT
clone_size: few; j_call: TRBJ2-6; d_call: TRBD1; v_call: TRBV5-1; cdr3_aa: CASSLTGPGANVLTF; cdr3_nt: TGCGCCAGCAGCCTGACAGGGCCAGGGGCCAACGTCCTGACTTTC
clone_size: many; j_call: TRBJ2-1; d_call: TRBD1; v_call: TRBV10-3; cdr3_aa: CAISASGQGANEQFF; cdr3_nt: TGTGCCATCAGCGCGTCGGGACAGGGGGCGAATGAGCAGTTCTTC
clone_size: few; j_call: TRBJ1-2; d_call: .; v_call: TRBV7-9; cdr3_aa: CASDPPGLLGYTF; cdr3_nt: TGTGCCAGCGATCCCCCTGGACTCTTGGGCTACACCTTC
clone_size: .; j_call: TRBJ2-3; d_call: .; v_call: TRBV6-1; cdr3_aa: CASRWASVSDTQYF; cdr3_nt: TGTGCCAGCAGGTGGGCTAGCGTTTCAGATACGCAGTATTTT
clone_size: few; j_call: TRBJ1-3; d_call: .; v_call: TRBV12-3/TRBV12-4; cdr3_aa: CASRTTPGRGALGNTIYF; cdr3_nt: TGTGCCAGCAGAACCACTCCGGGGCGGGGGGCGTTGGGAAACACCATATATTTT
clone_size: .; j_call: TRBJ1-5; d_call: .; v_call: TRBV7-2; cdr3_aa: CASSPTGLQSREPQHF; cdr3_nt: TGTGCCAGCAGCCCGACAGGCCTCCAAAGTAGGGAGCCCCAGCATTTT
clone_size: .; j_call: TRBJ2-4; d_call: .; v_call: TRBV24-1; cdr3_aa: CATSVAGKNIQYF; cdr3_nt: TGTGCCACCAGTGTAGCAGGGAAAAACATTCAGTACTTC
clone_size: few; j_call: TRBJ2-5; d_call: TRBD2; v_call: TRBV5-1; cdr3_aa: CASRITPSGGQETQYF; cdr3_nt: TGCGCCAGCAGGATCACGCCTAGCGGGGGCCAAGAGACCCAGTACTTC
clone_size: many; j_call: TRBJ2-3; d_call: .; v_call: TRBV20-1; cdr3_aa: CSATQSTDTQYF; cdr3_nt: TGCAGTGCTACCCAGAGCACAGATACGCAGTATTTT
clone_size: few; j_call: TRBJ2-7; d_call: .; v_call: TRBV10-1; cdr3_aa: CASSDGGLTYEQYF; cdr3_nt: TGCGCCAGCAGTGATGGGGGTCTGACCTACGAGCAGTACTTC
clone_size: .; j_call: TRBJ2-5; d_call: .; v_call: TRBV5-1; cdr3_aa: CASSRHAETQYF; cdr3_nt: TGCGCCAGCAGCCGTCACGCGGAGACCCAGTACTTC
clone_size: many; j_call: TRBJ2-3; d_call: .; v_call: TRBV5-1; cdr3_aa: CASSLEQAGTDTQYF; cdr3_nt: TGCGCCAGCAGCTTGGAGCAGGCCGGCACAGATACGCAGTATTTT
clone_size: .; j_call: TRBJ1-1; d_call: .; v_call: TRBV29-1; cdr3_aa: CSVAGGATGTEAFF; cdr3_nt: TGCAGCGTTGCCGGGGGGGCGACAGGCACTGAAGCTTTCTTT
clone_size: many; j_call: TRBJ2-3; d_call: .; v_call: TRBV2; cdr3_aa: CASSEVSRNTDTQYF; cdr3_nt: TGTGCCAGCAGTGAAGTCTCGCGGAACACAGATACGCAGTATTTT
clone_size: few; j_call: TRBJ1-1; d_call: .; v_call: TRBV5-1; cdr3_aa: CASSLWAGPNTEAFF; cdr3_nt: TGCGCCAGCAGCTTGTGGGCAGGACCGAACACTGAAGCTTTCTTT
clone_size: .; j_call: TRBJ2-1; d_call: TRBD2; v_call: TRBV14; cdr3_aa: CASRPLGTSSNNEQFF; cdr3_nt: TGTGCCAGCAGACCTCTCGGGACTAGCAGTAACAATGAGCAGTTCTTC
clone_size: .; j_call: TRBJ2-2; d_call: .; v_call: TRBV12-3/TRBV12-4; cdr3_aa: CASGKAGGAGELFF; cdr3_nt: TGTGCCAGCGGGAAGGCAGGGGGGGCCGGGGAGCTGTTTTTT
clone_size: many; j_call: TRBJ1-5; d_call: .; v_call: TRBV12-3/TRBV12-4; cdr3_aa: CASSLRGAGDQPQHF; cdr3_nt: TGTGCCAGCAGTTTGAGGGGGGCAGGGGATCAGCCCCAGCATTTT
clone_size: few; j_call: TRBJ2-3; d_call: .; v_call: TRBV20-1; cdr3_aa: CSATRRRRTPDTQYF; cdr3_nt: TGCAGTGCTACACGGCGGAGGAGAACTCCAGATACGCAGTATTTT
clone_size: .; j_call: TRBJ2-3; d_call: TRBD2; v_call: TRBV3-1; cdr3_aa: CASSQEASGVTDTQYF; cdr3_nt: TGTGCCAGCAGCCAAGAGGCTAGCGGTGTCACAGATACGCAGTATTTT
clone_size: few; j_call: TRBJ1-1; d_call: TRBD1; v_call: TRBV5-4; cdr3_aa: CASSLGAGGYTEAFF; cdr3_nt: TGTGCCAGCAGCTTGGGGGCAGGGGGATACACTGAAGCTTTCTTT
clone_size: many; j_call: TRBJ1-1; d_call: TRBD1; v_call: TRBV11-3; cdr3_aa: CASSPEGANTEAFF; cdr3_nt: TGTGCCAGCAGCCCTGAGGGGGCGAACACTGAAGCTTTCTTT
clone_size: .; j_call: TRBJ2-7; d_call: .; v_call: TRBV21-1; cdr3_aa: CASRTGDEQYF; cdr3_nt: TGTGCCAGCCGCACAGGCGACGAGCAGTACTTC
clone_size: few; j_call: TRBJ2-5; d_call: .; v_call: TRBV10-2; cdr3_aa: CASSAPGSGGQETQYF; cdr3_nt: TGCGCCAGCAGTGCACCAGGCTCCGGGGGCCAAGAGACCCAGTACTTC
clone_size: few; j_call: TRBJ1-3; d_call: .; v_call: TRBV18; cdr3_aa: CASSPPVSGNTIYF; cdr3_nt: TGTGCCAGCTCACCACCGGTCTCTGGAAACACCATATATTTT
clone_size: .; j_call: TRBJ2-7; d_call: TRBD1; v_call: TRBV7-9; cdr3_aa: CASSLTGQGLWEQYF; cdr3_nt: TGTGCCAGCAGCCTCACCGGACAGGGCCTCTGGGAGCAGTACTTC
clone_size: many; j_call: TRBJ2-7; d_call: .; v_call: TRBV29-1; cdr3_aa: CSVSAGLSYEQYF; cdr3_nt: TGCAGCGTGTCTGCGGGGCTTTCGTACGAGCAGTACTTC
clone_size: .; j_call: TRBJ1-1; d_call: .; v_call: TRBV20-1; cdr3_aa: CSARDMVKDTEAFF; cdr3_nt: TGCAGTGCTAGAGATATGGTGAAGGACACTGAAGCTTTCTTT
clone_size: many; j_call: TRBJ1-1; d_call: .; v_call: TRBV7-7; cdr3_aa: CASSPGGLDEAFF; cdr3_nt: TGTGCCAGCAGCCCGGGGGGATTGGATGAAGCTTTCTTT
clone_size: .; j_call: TRBJ1-2; d_call: .; v_call: TRBV2; cdr3_aa: CASRGTDYGYTF; cdr3_nt: TGTGCCAGCAGGGGGACGGACTATGGCTACACCTTC
clone_size: few; j_call: TRBJ2-3; d_call: .; v_call: TRBV29-1; cdr3_aa: CSVGDTDTQYF; cdr3_nt: TGCAGCGTTGGGGACACAGATACGCAGTATTTT
clone_size: few; j_call: TRBJ2-7; d_call: TRBD1; v_call: TRBV20-1; cdr3_aa: CSASRDRASYEQYF; cdr3_nt: TGCAGTGCTTCCCGGGACAGGGCCTCCTACGAGCAGTACTTC
clone_size: .; j_call: TRBJ2-1; d_call: TRBD2; v_call: TRBV2; cdr3_aa: CASSEASGIAQFF; cdr3_nt: TGTGCCAGCAGTGAAGCTAGCGGGATAGCCCAGTTCTTC
clone_size: .; j_call: TRBJ2-7; d_call: .; v_call: TRBV6-1; cdr3_aa: CASSDPRKSDEQYF; cdr3_nt: TGTGCCAGCAGTGACCCTCGGAAGAGCGACGAGCAGTACTTC
clone_size: few; j_call: TRBJ1-2; d_call: .; v_call: TRBV27; cdr3_aa: CASSLKGGNYGYTF; cdr3_nt: TGTGCCAGCAGTTTAAAGGGAGGGAACTATGGCTACACCTTC
clone_size: many; j_call: TRBJ2-5; d_call: .; v_call: TRBV12-3/TRBV12-4; cdr3_aa: CASSFSQETQYF; cdr3_nt: TGTGCCAGCAGTTTTTCCCAAGAGACCCAGTACTTC
clone_size: few; j_call: TRBJ2-2; d_call: .; v_call: TRBV10-2; cdr3_aa: CATYRSGNTGELFF; cdr3_nt: TGCGCCACCTATCGCTCAGGGAACACCGGGGAGCTGTTTTTT
clone_size: .; j_call: TRBJ2-7; d_call: TRBD1; v_call: TRBV2; cdr3_aa: CASNKGQGDEQYF; cdr3_nt: TGTGCCAGCAATAAGGGACAGGGGGACGAGCAGTACTTC
clone_size: .; j_call: TRBJ2-2; d_call: TRBD2; v_call: TRBV6-4; cdr3_aa: CASSDRSGSGTGELFF; cdr3_nt: TGTGCCAGCAGTGATCGCAGCGGGAGTGGCACCGGGGAGCTGTTTTTT
clone_size: few; j_call: TRBJ1-2; d_call: .; v_call: TRBV7-2; cdr3_aa: CASSYKTTITGNYGYTF; cdr3_nt: TGTGCCAGCAGCTACAAAACGACTATTACAGGGAACTATGGCTACACCTTC
clone_size: .; j_call: TRBJ2-1; d_call: .; v_call: TRBV7-9; cdr3_aa: CASSSQVGSYNEQFF; cdr3_nt: TGTGCCAGCAGCTCGCAGGTTGGGTCCTACAATGAGCAGTTCTTC
clone_size: .; j_call: TRBJ1-5; d_call: .; v_call: TRBV6-5; cdr3_aa: CASSYRVGGDQPQHF; cdr3_nt: TGTGCCAGCAGTTACCGGGTTGGGGGAGATCAGCCCCAGCATTTT
clone_size: .; j_call: TRBJ2-5; d_call: .; v_call: TRBV13; cdr3_aa: CASSLVEEQETQYF; cdr3_nt: TGTGCCAGCAGCTTAGTGGAGGAACAAGAGACCCAGTACTTC
clone_size: few; j_call: TRBJ1-5; d_call: .; v_call: TRBV5-4; cdr3_aa: CASSIGGGRNQPQHF; cdr3_nt: TGTGCCAGCAGCATCGGCGGGGGGCGGAATCAGCCCCAGCATTTT